The 19 T cell receptor beta chains below were found in one sample sequenced in a study of regulatory T cells in long-lasting Graves disease. Arm-PCR of CDR3 regions with iRepertoire HTBI primers generated TCR beta libraries. MiXCR, run by TCRdb on the multiplex PCR reads, gives a single entry per CDR3 protein. Here the sample spans about 300,000 distinct CDR3 sequences, around 21% being singletons. The time point: persistent/refractory GD, antithyroid drugs over 5 years with positive TRAb. The TCR library was made from RNA extracted from PBMCs. Material: peripheral blood mononuclear cells (PBMCs), obtained when the disease was refractory, from a patient treated with antithyroid drugs. Every receptor here comes from a female donor with Graves disease.

V is TRBV10-3 and J is TRBJ2-7; 9 positions match TRBD2. V shed 6 bases and J 6 bases; nucleotides not matched to a gene: 6. The CDR3 extends over 13 amino acids. Germline loops: CDR1 ENHRY, CDR2 SYGVKD. DNA for the CDR3: TGTGCCATCAGGATAGCGGGAGAGGGCGAGCAGTACTTC. Its translation is CAIRIAGEGEQYF.

This clonotype has ten or more counts. The V gene is TRBV2, the J gene TRBJ1-2; unclear D gene. The V gene's germline CDR1 is SNHLY and CDR2 FYNNEI. Trimming removed 4 bases at V and 3 bases at J, with 6 bases between. The length of the CDR3 is 12 residues. The CDR3 sequence is CASSVVHYGYTF. The CDR3 DNA is TGTGCCAGCAGTGTAGTCCACTATGGCTACACCTTC. Looking up the rest from reference TRBV2 and TRBJ1-2 gives the full variable domain: EPEVTQTPSHQVTQMGQEVILRCVPISNHLYFYWYRQILGQKVEFLVSFYNNEISEKSEIFDDQFSVERPDGSNFTLKIRSTKLEDSAMYFCASSVVHYGYTFGSGTRLTVV.

This clonotype was seen only a few times. The chain carries TRBV7-9 and TRBJ2-2, with D hard to call. V lost 3 bases and J lost 5, with 10 bases in between. The CDR3 consists of 14 residues. In germline, CDR1 is SEHNR, CDR2 FQNEAQ (reference sequence). This CDR3 reads CASSLFRRTGELFF. CDR3 sequence (DNA): TGTGCCAGCAGCTTGTTCAGGCGGACCGGGGAGCTGTTTTTT.

The chain joins TRBV12-3 or TRBV12-4 to TRBJ2-7; no definite D call. The CDR3 is 14 residues long. V was clipped by 1 base and J by 0 bases, with 7 bases between them. CDR3 amino acids: CASSLGLVSYEQYF. The CDR3 DNA follows: TGTGCCAGCAGTTTAGGCCTAGTCTCCTACGAGCAGTACTTC.

This clonotype turned up a few times. V is TRBV10-2 and J is TRBJ1-2; 7 nucleotides align to TRBD1. Trimming removed 3 bases from V and 3 bases from J; junction bases left unmatched: 13. The CDR3 loop spans 17 amino acids. Per the germline V gene, CDR1 is WSHSY and CDR2 is SAAADI. CDR3 protein: CASSDSVRQGRYYGYTF. The CDR3 DNA follows: TGCGCCAGCAGTGACTCTGTGAGACAGGGTCGTTACTATGGCTACACCTTC.

Remarks on this clonotype: This may stem from a read error, because a much larger clone lies one nucleotide away. V usage is TRBV28 and J usage is TRBJ2-4; maybe TRBD2 (5 bases). Germline CDR1 is MDHEN and CDR2 is SYDVKM. CDR3 length: 14 amino acids. For the CDR3, the DNA is TGTGCCAGCAGTTTAGTGAGGGTGGGAAACGTTCAGTACTTC. Translating gives CASSLVRVGNVQYF. Full variable domain (rest looked up from reference TRBV28 and TRBJ2-4): DVKVTQSSRYLVKRTGEKVFLECVQDMDHENMFWYRQDPGLGLRLIYFSYDVKMKEKGDIPEGYSVSREKKERFSLILESASTNQTSMYLCASSLVRVGNVQYFGAGTRLSVL.

In its sample, this clonotype was seen a few times. The gene calls are TRBV18 and TRBJ2-7; 7 positions agree with TRBD1. The length of the CDR3 is 14 residues. V was clipped by 2 bases and J by 3 bases; unmatched bases: 4. CDR1 is KGHSH, CDR2 LQKENI, per germline. CDR3 bases: TGTGCCAGCTCACCAGGACAGGTAGGCTACGAGCAGTACTTC. Translated: CASSPGQVGYEQYF.

This clonotype has only a few counts. This chain links TRBV29-1 with TRBJ2-2; D might be TRBD2 (6 bases). V lost 4 bases and J lost 4, with 13 bases in between. CDR1 SQVTM and CDR2 ANQGSEA come from the germline V gene. The CDR3 loop spans 14 amino acids. CDR3 sequence (DNA): TGCAGCGTTGGCGGTAGCGGAGCCACCGGGGAGCTGTTTTTT. Protein: CSVGGSGATGELFF.

Many counts were recorded for this clonotype. The CDR3 loop reads CASTGTVYGYTF. The CDR3 nucleotides read TGTGCCAGCACCGGGACAGTATATGGCTACACCTTC. The chain couples TRBV6-1 to TRBJ1-2; 7 bases map to TRBD1. Trimming at V came to 7 bases and at J to 5 bases, leaving 4 bases not matched to a gene. This CDR3 is built from 12 residues. Germline lookup yields CDR1 MNHNS and CDR2 SASEGT.

V gene TRBV28 combines with J gene TRBJ1-5; D perhaps matches TRBD1 (5 bases). The germline V gene has CDR1 MDHEN and CDR2 SYDVKM. The CDR3 length is 17 residues. Trimming took off 2 bases at V and 1 base at J, with 15 bases between the two ends. DNA for the CDR3: TGTGCCAGCAGTTTAGGGGGAGGGTTTTTGAGCAATCAGCCCCAGCATTTT. This translates into CASSLGGGFLSNQPQHF.

This clonotype was observed many times. The CDR3 protein is CASRPDSLSGEQYF. The CDR3 nucleotides are TGTGCCAGCAGACCTGACAGTCTTAGCGGCGAGCAGTACTTC. The chain combines TRBV2 with TRBJ2-7; perhaps TRBD2 as D (6 bases). The CDR3 runs 14 residues. Trimming removed 6 bases at V and 6 bases at J, with 18 bases between. Germline V gene data show CDR1 as SNHLY and CDR2 as FYNNEI.

This clonotype showed up many times. This sequence joins TRBV6-5 and TRBJ2-5, with TRBD1 matching over 9 bases. Germline loops: CDR1 MNHEY, CDR2 SVGAGI. V gave up 2 bases and J gave up 3 bases; unmatched junction bases: 4. The CDR3 runs 15 residues. The CDR3 DNA reads as TGTGCCAGCAGTTACACCCGGACAGGGGAAGAGACCCAGTACTTC. Translating it yields CASSYTRTGEETQYF.

This clonotype was counted many times. CDR3 region: CASSEGQGVRYGYTF. CDR3 nucleotide sequence: TGTGCCAGCAGTGAGGGGCAGGGAGTGCGGTATGGCTACACCTTC. The gene calls are TRBV6-1 and TRBJ1-2; TRBD1 might be the D (5 bases). V lost 3 bases and J 5 bases, leaving 16 bases between the germline ends. The germline V gene encodes CDR1 MNHNS and CDR2 SASEGT. CDR3 length: 15 residues.

The chain recombines TRBV6-5 with TRBJ2-5, with 9 bases aligning to TRBD1. The CDR3 totals 15 residues. The junction had 7 bases not matched to a gene; V was cut back by 4 bases and J by 4 bases. The germline gives CDR1 MNHEY, CDR2 SVGAGI. The CDR3 is CASSSPGTGIETQYF. CDR3 coding DNA: TGTGCCAGCAGTTCGCCCGGGACAGGGATAGAGACCCAGTACTTC.

In this sample, this clonotype turned up many times. The chain combines TRBV11-2 with TRBJ2-4; 9 bases are a match to TRBD1. Trimming at V came to 2 bases and at J to 8 bases, leaving 4 bases not matched to a gene. The CDR3 is 14 amino acids. CDR1 SGHAT and CDR2 FQNNGV come from the germline V gene. CDR3 sequence (DNA): TGTGCCAGCAGCTTAAGGGACAGGGTTGACATTCAGTACTTC. The encoded protein is CASSLRDRVDIQYF.

This clonotype was seen repeatedly, ten times or more. The CDR3 loop reads CAITRDRANYGYTF. CDR3 DNA: TGTGCCATCACACGGGACCGAGCTAACTATGGCTACACCTTC. The chain links TRBV10-3 to TRBJ1-2; D might be TRBD1 (5 bases). Germline V lookup: CDR1 ENHRY, CDR2 SYGVKD. Between the trimmed V and J ends, which lost 7 bases and 0 bases, there was a span of 12 bases. The CDR3 totals 14 residues.

This clonotype was picked up many times. This rearrangement joins TRBV28 to TRBJ2-5, with TRBD2 identical over 7 bases. CDR1 MDHEN and CDR2 SYDVKM come from the germline V gene. J lost 1 base, V lost 7 bases, and 3 bases had no gene match. The CDR3 extends over 13 amino acids. DNA for the CDR3: TGTGCCAGCAAGGCGGGAGCCCAAGAGACCCAGTACTTC. Protein product: CASKAGAQETQYF.

Comment on this clonotype: It may be a read error: a sequence one base away is much more abundant. This chain uses TRBV28 with TRBJ1-4, with D possibly being TRBD1 (5 bases). Looked up from germline, CDR1 is MDHEN and CDR2 is SYDVKM. The CDR3 is 13 residues long. This CDR3 reads CASRAGSNEKLLF. As DNA, the CDR3 is TGTGCCAGCAGGGCAGGGTCTAATGAAAAACTGCTTTTT. The complete variable domain, with remaining parts taken from reference TRBV28 and TRBJ1-4, reads DVKVTQSSRYLVKRTGEKVFLECVQDMDHENMFWYRQDPGLGLRLIYFSYDVKMKEKGDIPEGYSVSREKKERFSLILESASTNQTSMYLCASRAGSNEKLLFGSGTQLSVL.

CDR3 nucleotide sequence: TGTGCCAGCACTCCGGAGGGGGACCCTGAAGCTTTCTTT. Its translation is CASTPEGDPEAFF. The genes are TRBV6-2 or TRBV6-3 and TRBJ1-1, with D possibly being TRBD1 (6 bases). The V gene's germline CDR1 is MNHEY and CDR2 SVGEGT. V lost 7 bases to trimming and J lost 6 bases, with 15 bases between them. The CDR3 has 13 amino acids.